These 2 T cell receptor beta chains were sequenced from one sample in a study of T cells expressing NK-cell markers. TCRdb processed the 5' RACE reads again and assigns one entry to each CDR3 protein, with no DNA. Its table lists 130,000 to 150,000 distinct CDR3 sequences. Sequenced: blood T cells: a sorted CD56 or NKG2C T cell subset, CD4+ or CD8+ T cells, or bulk PBMC T cells (not recorded which). The receptors were gathered from a man between 18 and 29 years old in good health.

The chain is built from TRBV30 and TRBJ2-7; TCRdb outputs TRBD1, but without DNA this stays unchecked. This CDR3 has 16 amino acids. In germline, CDR1 is GTSNPN, CDR2 SVGIG (reference sequence). The CDR3: CAWSHKRGGAAYEQYF.

The chain employs TRBV5-4 and TRBJ1-6; TCRdb gives TRBD1 as the D gene, but with no DNA this cannot be confirmed. This CDR3 comprises 17 residues. Germline lookup yields CDR1 SGHNT and CDR2 YYREEE (reference sequence). CDR3 in amino acids: CASSLGTGTLIGSPLHF.